The 29 T cell receptor beta chains below were found in one sample sequenced in a study of blood T cell repertoires in COVID-19. Clones were read by immunoSEQ multiplex PCR, and TCRdb kept only the in-frame ones, dropping some. The sample has around 250,000 clones, approximately 88% seen once; the top ten hold less than 1%. Sequences were obtained from peripheral blood. Receptor source: a woman in her forties who had recovered from COVID-19.

This rearrangement joins TRBV18 to TRBJ2-2, with D possibly matching TRBD1 (6 bases). The length of the CDR3 is 16 residues. V was pared by 6 bases and J by 7 bases, with 21 bases between. The germline gives CDR1 KGHSH, CDR2 LQKENI. This CDR3 reads CASSPLQGNSGGELFF. The DNA of the CDR3 is TGTGCCAGCTCCCCGTTACAGGGAAACTCCGGCGGGGAGCTGTTTTTT.

The sample holds one count of this clone. The chain has TRBV15 and TRBJ2-7, with 9 positions matching TRBD1. The CDR3 spans 14 residues. V lost 3 bases to trimming and J lost 2 bases; unmatched junction nucleotides: 2. Germline V CDR1 and CDR2: LNHNV, YYDKDF (reference sequence). The CDR3 nucleotides read TGTGCCACCAGCAGGGGACAGGGAGCCTACGAGCAGTACTTC. This codes for CATSRGQGAYEQYF.

J is TRBJ2-5 and V is TRBV2; tentative D call: TRBD2 (5 bases). V lost 6 bases, J lost 5 bases, and 10 bases lay in between. Germline lookup yields CDR1 SNHLY and CDR2 FYNNEI. CDR3 size: 12 residues. The CDR3 DNA follows: TGTGCCAGCAGGAGGGCCGGGGAGACCCAGTACTTC. As protein: CASRRAGETQYF. Supplemented by reference TRBV2 and TRBJ2-5, the full variable domain reads EPEVTQTPSHQVTQMGQEVILRCVPISNHLYFYWYRQILGQKVEFLVSFYNNEISEKSEIFDDQFSVERPDGSNFTLKIRSTKLEDSAMYFCASRRAGETQYFGPGTRLLVL.

The V gene is TRBV6-5, the J gene TRBJ1-1; 9 positions agree with TRBD1. The CDR3 has 13 amino acids. V lost 6 bases and J lost 3; bases outside the gene matches: 2. Germline CDR1 reads MNHEY; CDR2 reads SVGAGI. As DNA, the CDR3 is TGTGCCAGCAGCCGGGACAGGGACACTGAAGCTTTCTTT. Protein: CASSRDRDTEAFF.

The DNA for the CDR3 is TGTGCCAGCAGCCCGGGGACAGTAGACTATGGCTACACCTTC. Encoded protein: CASSPGTVDYGYTF. The genes are TRBV5-5 and TRBJ1-2, with TRBD1 matching over 7 bases. This CDR3 has 14 amino acids. The junction had 6 bases not matched to a gene; V was cut back by 4 bases and J by 3 bases. Germline-derived CDR1 and CDR2 are SGHKS and YYEKEE (reference sequence).

This chain uses TRBV27 with TRBJ2-1; a weak D match, TRBD1 (5 bases). There are 16 residues in the CDR3. CDR1 MNHEY and CDR2 SMNVEV come from the germline V gene (reference sequence). V was cut by 8 bases and J by 1 base, with 18 bases left in between. CDR3 coding DNA: TGTGCCAGCTACGATTCAGGGTTAAGTTCCTACAATGAGCAGTTCTTC. This codes for CASYDSGLSSYNEQFF.

V and J are TRBV14 and TRBJ1-1; weak D call: TRBD1 (5 bases). Deletions cut 1 base from V and 5 bases from J, with 14 bases between. This CDR3 has 15 amino acids. Looked up from germline, CDR1 is SGHDN and CDR2 is FVKESK. The CDR3 here is CASSQVEGAWTEAFF. Here the CDR3 DNA reads TGTGCCAGCAGCCAAGTGGAAGGGGCATGGACTGAAGCTTTCTTT. Together with reference TRBV14 and TRBJ1-1, the CDR3 gives the full variable domain: EAGVTQFPSHSVIEKGQTVTLRCDPISGHDNLYWYRRVMGKEIKFLLHFVKESKQDESGMPNNRFLAERTGGTYSTLKVQPAELEDSGVYFCASSQVEGAWTEAFFGQGTRLTVV.

J is TRBJ1-2 and V is TRBV2; the match to TRBD1 covers 10 bases. V lost 8 bases, J lost 0 bases, and 6 bases stayed unmatched. Germline V gene data show CDR1 as SNHLY and CDR2 as FYNNEI. The length of the CDR3 is 15 residues. CDR3 bases: TGTGCCAGCTCCCGGGACAGGGGATCTAACTATGGCTACACCTTC. Its translation is CASSRDRGSNYGYTF.

The chain recombines TRBV27 with TRBJ1-2, with TRBD1 as a possible D gene (6 bases). The germline V gene has CDR1 MNHEY and CDR2 SMNVEV (reference sequence). V gave up 6 bases and J gave up 5 bases, with 25 bases separating them. This CDR3 is 17 amino acids long. CDR3 sequence: CASSPSPVLRGIYGYTF. CDR3 DNA sequence: TGTGCCAGCAGCCCCTCCCCCGTTCTCAGGGGTATTTATGGCTACACCTTC.

The CDR3 coding sequence is TGTGCCACCAGCGTTAGCGGGGCTAAAAACAATGAGCAGTTCTTC. The encoded protein is CATSVSGAKNNEQFF. The chain links TRBV24-1 to TRBJ2-1, with TRBD2 identical over 8 bases. Germline-derived CDR1 and CDR2 are KGHDR and SFDVKD. The CDR3 spans 15 residues. Losses at the gene ends were 7 bases for V and 5 bases for J; bases not matched to a gene: 9.

V and J are TRBV14 and TRBJ1-1; 7 nucleotides line up with TRBD1. Trimming took 4 bases from V and 3 from J; bases not matched to a gene: 11. The length of the CDR3 is 16 residues. The germline V gene has CDR1 SGHDN and CDR2 FVKESK. CDR3 residues: CASSPYGQASDTEAFF. The CDR3 DNA reads as TGTGCCAGCAGCCCGTACGGACAGGCGAGCGACACTGAAGCTTTCTTT.

The chain is built from TRBV19 and TRBJ1-1; 8 positions agree with TRBD1. V lost 5 bases, J lost 5 bases, and 7 bases stayed unmatched. CDR1 is LNHDA, CDR2 SQIVND, per germline (reference sequence). The CDR3 length is 14 residues. This chain's CDR3 is CASSAQGARTEAFF. CDR3 in DNA: TGTGCCAGTAGTGCCCAGGGGGCGCGGACTGAAGCTTTCTTT.

The chain joins TRBV24-1 to TRBJ2-3, with TRBD2 matching 9 bases. After removal of 9 bases from V and 2 bases from J, the junction contained 2 bases not matched to a gene. The CDR3 is made up of 13 amino acids. Looked up from germline, CDR1 is KGHDR and CDR2 is SFDVKD. The CDR3 here is CATGGRDTDTQYF. The CDR3 bases are TGTGCCACCGGCGGGAGGGACACAGATACGCAGTATTTT.

The gene calls are TRBV6-6 and TRBJ2-7, with D perhaps matching TRBD2 (5 bases). V was shortened by 5 bases and J by 4 bases, with 18 bases between the two germline ends. The CDR3 totals 15 residues. Per the germline V gene, CDR1 is MNHNY and CDR2 is SVGAGI (reference sequence). CDR3 DNA sequence: TGTGCCAGCAGTCGGCCGGGATTTGTCATGTACGAGCAGTACTTC. Translated, it gives CASSRPGFVMYEQYF.

The chain recombines TRBV7-3 with TRBJ2-5, with a weak D call TRBD2 (6 bases). Germline loops: CDR1 SGHTA, CDR2 FQGTGA. The CDR3 has 16 amino acids. V dropped 5 bases and J dropped 5 bases, with 21 bases sitting between them. The CDR3 nucleotides read TGTGCCAGCAGCGAAGGGTTGGCGGGGTTGGGGGAGACCCAGTACTTC. This codes for CASSEGLAGLGETQYF. The full variable domain, in which reference TRBV7-3 and TRBJ2-5 provide the parts outside the CDR3, is GAGVSQTPSNKVTEKGKYVELRCDPISGHTALYWYRQSLGQGPEFLIYFQGTGAADDSGLPNDRFFAVRPEGSVSTLKIQRTERGDSAVYLCASSEGLAGLGETQYFGPGTRLLVL.

The gene calls are TRBV3-1 (or the pseudogene TRBV3-2) and TRBJ1-5; 10 bases line up with TRBD1. The CDR3 is made up of 15 amino acids. Germline V gene lookup returns CDR1 LGHDT and CDR2 YNNKEL (reference sequence). V was pared by 4 bases and J by 6 bases, with 6 bases of the junction left unmatched. The CDR3 coding sequence is TGTGCCAGCAGCCCGACGACAGGGGGCTTTCAGCCCCAGCATTTT. It is translated as CASSPTTGGFQPQHF.

The chain recombines TRBV9 with TRBJ2-3, with D possibly TRBD2 on 6 matching bases. V was clipped by 7 bases and J by 1 base, with 13 bases between them. Germline V gene lookup returns CDR1 SGDLS and CDR2 YYNGEE. The CDR3 consists of 14 residues. CDR3 bases: TGTGCCAGCGGATTAGCGGACCGCACAGATACGCAGTATTTT. Its protein product is CASGLADRTDTQYF.

V gene TRBV12-3 or TRBV12-4 combines with J gene TRBJ2-7; no firm D call. The CDR3 runs 13 residues. V lost 3 bases to trimming and J lost 3 bases, with 9 bases between them. This chain's CDR3 is CASSFVQDYEQYF. DNA for the CDR3: TGTGCCAGCAGTTTCGTCCAGGACTACGAGCAGTACTTC.

The J gene is TRBJ2-7, the V gene TRBV28; 11 bases agree with TRBD2. Trimming at V came to 3 bases and at J to 6 bases, leaving 22 bases not matched to a gene. Germline V gene data show CDR1 as MDHEN and CDR2 as SYDVKM. This CDR3 contains 20 residues. CDR3 nucleotides: TGTGCCAGCAGTTTCAACTCCTCCGATACTAGCGGGAGTCTCCCTTGCGAGCAGTACTTC. Translation: CASSFNSSDTSGSLPCEQYF.

The CDR3 is CASSDPRTGGYGEQFF. DNA for the CDR3: TGTGCCAGCAGTGACCCCCGGACAGGGGGCTACGGTGAGCAGTTCTTC. This chain uses TRBV2 with TRBJ2-1; TRBD1 aligns across 11 bases. The CDR3 runs 16 residues. V dropped 3 bases and J dropped 9; count of bases not matched to a gene: 10. Looked up from germline, CDR1 is SNHLY and CDR2 is FYNNEI.

The chain employs TRBV7-9 and TRBJ2-1; D call uncertain. Trimming left V 5 bases short and J 10 bases short, with 12 bases between. Germline CDR1 SEHNR, CDR2 FQNEAQ (reference sequence). CDR3 length: 12 residues. CDR3 sequence reads: CASSQVLSEQFF. The CDR3, as DNA: TGTGCCAGCAGCCAAGTACTATCCGAGCAGTTCTTC.

This chain connects TRBV4-1 to TRBJ2-5; TRBD2 aligns across 7 bases. The CDR3 consists of 16 residues. V lost 1 base to trimming and J lost 4 bases; unmatched junction nucleotides: 9. Germline V CDR1 and CDR2: MGHRA, YSYEKL. In nucleotides, the CDR3 is TGCGCCAGCAGCCAAGTTCTCTCGGGGGAGGGAGAGACCCAGTACTTC. It specifies CASSQVLSGEGETQYF.

This chain uses TRBV5-4 with TRBJ2-1; 13 bases are shared with TRBD2. Germline CDR1 SGHNT, CDR2 YYREEE (reference sequence). The CDR3 has 17 amino acids. With V trimmed by 0 bases and J by 6 bases, 6 bases remained unmatched. As DNA, the CDR3 is TGTGCCAGCAGCTTGGCACCGGGACTAGCGGGATCCAATGAGCAGTTCTTC. Protein: CASSLAPGLAGSNEQFF.

This clone was seen only a few times. V and J are TRBV6-5 and TRBJ2-7, with a weak D call TRBD1 (6 bases). The germline V gene encodes CDR1 MNHEY and CDR2 SVGAGI. The V end lost 6 bases, the J end lost 3 bases, and 15 bases lay between the germline ends. The length of the CDR3 is 14 residues. The chain's CDR3 is CASRDTGSSYEQYF. In DNA, the CDR3 is TGTGCCAGCAGGGACACAGGGTCTAGCTACGAGCAGTACTTC.

V is TRBV5-8 and J is TRBJ2-7; a weak D match, TRBD1 (6 bases). With 6 bases removed from V and 2 bases from J, the gap between germline ends came to 15 bases. Germline-derived CDR1 and CDR2 are SGHTS and YDEGEE. The CDR3 loop spans 14 amino acids. The CDR3 spells CASTRTVPPYEQYF. The CDR3 DNA reads as TGTGCCAGCACCCGGACAGTACCCCCCTACGAGCAGTACTTC.

The rearrangement links TRBV5-1 to TRBJ2-1; TRBD2 aligns across 7 bases. Trimming at V came to 0 bases and at J to 4 bases, leaving 7 bases not matched to a gene. Germline V lookup: CDR1 SGHRS, CDR2 YFSETQ. The CDR3 loop spans 16 amino acids. CDR3 loop: CASSLVGGVGYNEQFF. As DNA, the CDR3 is TGCGCCAGCAGCTTGGTTGGGGGGGTCGGTTACAATGAGCAGTTCTTC.

The chain couples TRBV28 to TRBJ1-2, with 7 bases fitting TRBD1. The V gene's germline CDR1 is MDHEN and CDR2 SYDVKM. The CDR3 extends over 14 amino acids. V gave up 5 bases and J gave up 3 bases; unmatched junction bases: 6. CDR3 DNA sequence: TGTGCCAGCAGTCCCGGGACAGCCGACTATGGCTACACCTTC. This sequence encodes CASSPGTADYGYTF.

This chain joins TRBV6-5 and TRBJ1-2; tentative D call: TRBD1 (6 bases). Germline CDR1 MNHEY, CDR2 SVGAGI. The CDR3 has 16 residues. V lost 4 bases and J 4 bases, leaving 19 bases between the germline ends. CDR3 nucleotides: TGTGCCAGCAGTTCGCTACTCCTCAGGGGTGGCTATGGCTACACCTTC. Translation: CASSSLLLRGGYGYTF.

The rearrangement joins TRBV6-5 to TRBJ2-3; 11 bases match TRBD2. CDR3 length equals 12 residues. Germline assignment: CDR1 MNHEY and CDR2 SVGAGI. Germline trimming cut 6 bases from V and 14 bases from J; bases unmatched to any gene: 7. This chain's CDR3 is CASSTTSGSWYF. In nucleotides, the CDR3 is TGTGCCAGCAGCACTACTAGCGGGAGTTGGTATTTT.